A single sample is the source of the 21 T cell receptor beta chains below, sequenced in a study of long-term antiretroviral therapy in people with HIV. The assay used was immunoSEQ (version v3.0), run at survey level. TCRdb keeps only in-frame clones here, not all; method: immunoSEQ multiplex PCR. Seen here are about 35,000 clones, around 94% observed once, and the top ten hold 3% to 4.5%. Material: unsorted PBMCs, obtained 4.1 years after starting antiretroviral therapy. The source is a woman aged 45-60 years with HIV.

This chain connects TRBV7-9 to TRBJ1-4; a possible D gene is TRBD1 (6 bases). The CDR3 covers 16 residues. The V end lost 5 bases, the J end lost 5 bases, and 18 bases lay between the germline ends. CDR1 and CDR2 (germline): SEHNR, FQNEAQ (reference sequence). Here the CDR3 DNA reads TGTGCCAGCAGCCAACCCCCCGGACAGCTAAATGAAAAACTGTTTTTT. This gives the protein CASSQPPGQLNEKLFF.

This clone showed up just once. This rearrangement joins TRBV5-1 to TRBJ1-2; D might be TRBD1 (5 bases). The CDR3 loop spans 15 amino acids. The V end was cut by 4 bases, the J end by 4 bases, with 17 bases between. CDR1 is SGHRS, CDR2 YFSETQ, per germline. Here the CDR3 DNA reads TGCGCCAGCAGCACGGGACGGACTGGGGTCTATGGCTACACCTTC. This gives the protein CASSTGRTGVYGYTF.

The rearrangement joins TRBV30 to TRBJ1-2; 7 bases line up with TRBD1. CDR3 size: 13 residues. V lost 2 bases to trimming and J lost 7 bases; unmatched junction nucleotides: 7. Germline V gene sequence: CDR1 GTSNPN, CDR2 SVGIG (reference sequence). CDR3 residues: CAWSRQGLGGYTF. CDR3 nucleotides: TGTGCCTGGAGTAGACAGGGTTTGGGTGGCTACACCTTC.

The rearrangement links TRBV19 to TRBJ2-3; D might be TRBD2 (6 bases). The germline V gene encodes CDR1 LNHDA and CDR2 SQIVND (reference sequence). The CDR3 spans 16 residues. Trimming stripped 4 bases from V and 1 base from J, with 15 bases between. The CDR3 loop reads CASSTQGGWGTDTQYF. For the CDR3, the DNA is TGTGCCAGTAGTACTCAGGGAGGATGGGGCACAGATACGCAGTATTTT. The full variable domain, its missing parts supplied by reference TRBV19 and TRBJ2-3, is DGGITQSPKYLFRKEGQNVTLSCEQNLNHDAMYWYRQDPGQGLRLIYYSQIVNDFQKGDIAEGYSVSREKKESFPLTVTSAQKNPTAFYLCASSTQGGWGTDTQYFGPGTRLTVL.

The rearrangement joins TRBV11-2 to TRBJ2-5; TRBD2 agrees at 8 bases. The CDR3 is made up of 18 amino acids. In germline, CDR1 is SGHAT, CDR2 FQNNGV. The ends lost 4 bases at V and 5 bases at J; junction bases unmatched: 18. Here the CDR3 reads CASSSSHVGGGLGETQYF. CDR3 bases: TGTGCCAGCAGCTCAAGTCACGTTGGCGGGGGGCTAGGGGAGACCCAGTACTTC.

The chain links TRBV9 to TRBJ2-2, with a weak D call TRBD2 (6 bases). The CDR3 length is 17 residues. Trimming removed 0 bases from V and 0 bases from J, with 12 bases in between. Germline V gene data show CDR1 as SGDLS and CDR2 as YYNGEE. CDR3 amino acids: CASSVVGSGSNTGELFF. The CDR3 nucleotides read TGTGCCAGCAGCGTAGTAGGTAGCGGCTCGAACACCGGGGAGCTGTTTTTT.

The chain links TRBV5-1 to TRBJ1-3; D gene unclear. CDR3 size: 16 residues. The germline V and J ends were trimmed by 0 bases and 3 bases, with 13 bases remaining between them. Germline V CDR1 and CDR2: SGHRS, YFSETQ. For the CDR3, the DNA is TGCGCCAGCAGCTTGGCCCTTGAAGGGTTTGGAAACACCATATATTTT. Translating it yields CASSLALEGFGNTIYF.

V and J are TRBV5-5 and TRBJ1-6; TRBD1 is a possible D gene (6 bases). Germline CDR1 SGHKS, CDR2 YYEKEE (reference sequence). Trimming shortened V by 4 bases and J by 9 bases, and 8 bases separated the two germline ends. This CDR3 is 12 amino acids long. CDR3 in amino acids: CASSGGGSPLHF. CDR3 nucleotide sequence: TGTGCCAGCAGCGGAGGGGGTTCACCCCTCCACTTT.

The V and J genes are TRBV4-2 and TRBJ1-3, with D tentatively TRBD1 (6 bases). V lost 0 bases and J lost 4, with 10 bases in between. Germline V gene data show CDR1 as LGHNA and CDR2 as YNFKEQ. The CDR3 runs 15 residues. The CDR3 sequence: CASSQDFRGGNTIYF. CDR3 nucleotide sequence: TGTGCCAGCAGCCAAGATTTCAGGGGAGGAAACACCATATATTTT.

In its sample, this clone was seen once. V and J are TRBV27 and TRBJ1-6, with 7 bases that match TRBD1. J lost 6 bases, V lost 6 bases, and 8 bases had no gene match. Looked up from germline, CDR1 is MNHEY and CDR2 is SMNVEV (reference sequence). This CDR3 region has 15 residues. CDR3 region: CASRTDRVFNSPLHF. CDR3 nucleotide sequence: TGTGCCAGCAGAACAGACAGGGTATTTAATTCACCCCTCCACTTT.

This chain links TRBV4-1 with TRBJ2-5; TRBD2 agrees at 7 bases. There are 16 residues in the CDR3. V trimming: 3 bases; J trimming: 4 bases; junction bases outside the gene matches: 11. Per the germline V gene, CDR1 is MGHRA and CDR2 is YSYEKL. CDR3 region: CASSQPVGGVGETQYF. The CDR3 DNA sequence: TGCGCCAGCAGCCAGCCGGTGGGGGGGGTAGGAGAGACCCAGTACTTC.

J is TRBJ1-1 and V is TRBV12-2. TRBV12-2 is a recognized pseudogene. This CDR3 spans 16 amino acids. This CDR3 reads CASRLGVWGIDTEAFF. CDR3 bases: TGTGCAAGTCGCTTAGGTGTATGGGGGATAGACACTGAAGCTTTCTTT.

The J gene is TRBJ1-1, the V gene TRBV9; D may be TRBD1 (6 bases). The germline gives CDR1 SGDLS, CDR2 YYNGEE. The CDR3 covers 15 residues. Trimming left V 4 bases short and J 7 bases short, with 20 bases between. CDR3 sequence reads: CASSYTDVAGDEAFF. For the CDR3, the DNA is TGTGCCAGCAGCTACACCGATGTCGCAGGGGATGAAGCTTTCTTT.

The rearrangement links TRBV2 to TRBJ1-3; tentatively, D is TRBD1 (6 bases). Germline lookup yields CDR1 SNHLY and CDR2 FYNNEI. This CDR3 has 14 residues. Trimming took 7 bases from V and 3 from J, leaving 13 bases between them. In nucleotides, the CDR3 is TGTGCCAGCATACTGGGGGCTGGTGGAAACACCATATATTTT. Amino acids: CASILGAGGNTIYF.

The rearrangement links TRBV7-9 to TRBJ2-2; a possible D gene is TRBD1 (5 bases). The V end was cut by 3 bases, the J end by 6 bases, with 5 bases between. The germline V gene has CDR1 SEHNR and CDR2 FQNEAQ (reference sequence). The CDR3 is made up of 12 amino acids. In nucleotides, the CDR3 is TGTGCCAGCAGCTTGGGGCCCGGGGAGCTGTTTTTT. The encoded protein is CASSLGPGELFF.

The V call is TRBV6-6, the J call TRBJ2-7; 10 positions agree with TRBD1. The CDR3 is 15 amino acids. J was trimmed by 1 base and V by 6 bases; bases with no gene match: 6. Per germline, CDR1 MNHNY and CDR2 SVGAGI (reference sequence). DNA of the CDR3: TGTGCCAGCAGGATTGGGGGACAGGGGTCCTACGAGCAGTACTTC. Protein sequence: CASRIGGQGSYEQYF.

CDR3: CASSLPLTGGYTEAFF. In DNA form, the CDR3 reads TGCGCCAGCAGCTTGCCCCTGACAGGAGGATACACTGAAGCTTTCTTT. This chain joins TRBV5-1 and TRBJ1-1; D is possibly TRBD1 (6 bases). Trimming took off 1 base at V and 3 bases at J, with 16 bases between the two ends. Germline V gives CDR1 SGHRS, CDR2 YFSETQ. This CDR3 has 16 residues. Looking up the rest from reference TRBV5-1 and TRBJ1-1 gives the full variable domain: KAGVTQTPRYLIKTRGQQVTLSCSPISGHRSVSWYQQTPGQGLQFLFEYFSETQRNKGNFPGRFSGRQFSNSRSEMNVSTLELGDSALYLCASSLPLTGGYTEAFFGQGTRLTVV.

The chain joins TRBV6-1 to TRBJ2-6; no firm D call. Germline assignment: CDR1 MNHNS and CDR2 SASEGT. The V end was cut by 3 bases, the J end by 4 bases, with 4 bases between. CDR3 length: 13 residues. CDR3 nucleotide sequence: TGTGCCAGCAGTGATTCCGGGGCCAACGTCCTGACTTTC. Translation gives CASSDSGANVLTF.

The chain uses TRBV6-6 and TRBJ2-7; 11 bases line up with TRBD2. With V trimmed by 4 bases and J by 6 bases, 8 bases remained unmatched. The CDR3 totals 15 residues. Germline CDR1 MNHNY, CDR2 SVGAGI (reference sequence). The CDR3 protein is CASSSTPSGGREQYF. CDR3 nucleotides: TGTGCCAGCAGTTCCACCCCTAGCGGGGGGCGCGAGCAGTACTTC.

The rearrangement links TRBV10-2 to TRBJ2-2; no clear D. This CDR3 is 14 amino acids long. Trimming took 4 bases from V and 5 from J, leaving 11 bases between them. Germline V gene sequence: CDR1 WSHSY, CDR2 SAAADI. This CDR3 is CASSAYTTTGELFF. CDR3 bases: TGCGCCAGCAGTGCCTATACTACAACCGGGGAGCTGTTTTTT.

The genes are TRBV7-9 and TRBJ1-4; D not certain. Germline lookup yields CDR1 SEHNR and CDR2 FQNEAQ (reference sequence). V dropped 4 bases and J dropped 0 bases, with 9 bases sitting between them. This CDR3 has 15 residues. CDR3 sequence: CASSSIPATNEKLFF. The CDR3 DNA sequence: TGTGCCAGCAGCTCAATTCCAGCAACTAATGAAAAACTGTTTTTT. The full variable domain, rest sourced from reference TRBV7-9 and TRBJ1-4, is DTGVSQNPRHKITKRGQNVTFRCDPISEHNRLYWYRQTLGQGPEFLTYFQNEAQLEKSRLLSDRFSAERPKGSFSTLEIQRTEQGDSAMYLCASSSIPATNEKLFFGSGTQLSVL.